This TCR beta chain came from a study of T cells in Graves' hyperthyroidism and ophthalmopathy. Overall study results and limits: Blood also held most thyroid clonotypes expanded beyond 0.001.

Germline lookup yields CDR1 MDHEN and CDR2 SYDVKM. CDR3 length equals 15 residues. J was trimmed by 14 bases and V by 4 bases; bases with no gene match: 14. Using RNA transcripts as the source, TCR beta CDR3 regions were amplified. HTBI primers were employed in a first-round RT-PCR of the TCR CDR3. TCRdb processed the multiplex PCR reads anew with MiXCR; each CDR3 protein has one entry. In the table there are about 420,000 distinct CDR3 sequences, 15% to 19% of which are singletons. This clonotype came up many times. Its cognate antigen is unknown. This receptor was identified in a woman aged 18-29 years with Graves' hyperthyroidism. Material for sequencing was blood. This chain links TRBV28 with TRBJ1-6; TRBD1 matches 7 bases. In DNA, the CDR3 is TGTGCCAGCAGTTCCCGGGGGACAGCCCATCTGACCCTCCACTTT. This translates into CASSSRGTAHLTLHF.